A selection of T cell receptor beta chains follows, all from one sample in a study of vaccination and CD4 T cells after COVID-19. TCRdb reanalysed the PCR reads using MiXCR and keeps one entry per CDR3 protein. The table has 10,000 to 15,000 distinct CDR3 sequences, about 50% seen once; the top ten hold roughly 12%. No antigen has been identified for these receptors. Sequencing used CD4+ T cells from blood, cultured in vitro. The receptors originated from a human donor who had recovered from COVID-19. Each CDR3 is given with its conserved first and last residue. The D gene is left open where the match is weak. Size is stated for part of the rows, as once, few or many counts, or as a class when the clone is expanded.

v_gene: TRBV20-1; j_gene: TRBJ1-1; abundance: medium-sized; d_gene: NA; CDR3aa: CSARAPRNTEAFF; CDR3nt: TGCAGTGCTAGAGCCCCCCGGAACACTGAAGCTTTCTTT
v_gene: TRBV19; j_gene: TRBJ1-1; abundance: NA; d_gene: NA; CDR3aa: CASSMVGTGRSEAFF; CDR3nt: TGTGCCAGTAGTATGGTAGGAACAGGGAGGTCTGAAGCTTTCTTT
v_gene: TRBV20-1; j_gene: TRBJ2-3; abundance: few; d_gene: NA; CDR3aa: CSARVGTASTDTQYF; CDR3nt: TGCAGTGCTAGAGTAGGGACTGCTAGCACAGATACGCAGTATTTT
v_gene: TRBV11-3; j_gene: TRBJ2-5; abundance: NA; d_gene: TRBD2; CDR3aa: CASSLEGTSGQETQYF; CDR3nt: TGTGCCAGCAGCTTAGAAGGGACTAGCGGCCAAGAGACCCAGTACTTC
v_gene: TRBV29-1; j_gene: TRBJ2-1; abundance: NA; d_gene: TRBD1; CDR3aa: CSVERLLQGGEQFF; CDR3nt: TGCAGCGTTGAACGACTATTACAGGGGGGTGAGCAGTTCTTC
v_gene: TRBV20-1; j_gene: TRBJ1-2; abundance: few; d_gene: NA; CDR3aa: CSANPRPAGNYGYTF; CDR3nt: TGCAGTGCTAACCCAAGGCCGGCGGGTAACTATGGCTACACCTTC
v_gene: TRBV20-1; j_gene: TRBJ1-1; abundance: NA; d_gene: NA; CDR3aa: CGARDFMAGGRNTEAFF; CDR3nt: TGCGGTGCTAGAGATTTCATGGCGGGGGGTCGGAACACTGAAGCTTTCTTT
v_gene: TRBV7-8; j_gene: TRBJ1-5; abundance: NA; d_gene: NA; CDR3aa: CASSLMVAQPQHF; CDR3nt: TGTGCCAGCAGCTTAATGGTGGCCCAGCCCCAGCATTTT
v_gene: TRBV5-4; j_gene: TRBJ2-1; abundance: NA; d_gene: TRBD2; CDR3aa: CASILAGGPNEQFF; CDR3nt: TGTGCCAGCATACTAGCGGGGGGGCCCAATGAGCAGTTCTTC
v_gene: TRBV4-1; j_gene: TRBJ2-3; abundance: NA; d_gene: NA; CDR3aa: CASSMGAASATDTQYF; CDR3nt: TGCGCCAGCAGCATGGGGGCCGCCTCCGCCACAGATACGCAGTATTTT
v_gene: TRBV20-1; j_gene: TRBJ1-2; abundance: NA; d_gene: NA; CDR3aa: CSASGEGYGYTF; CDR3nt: TGCAGTGCTAGTGGGGAAGGCTATGGCTACACCTTC
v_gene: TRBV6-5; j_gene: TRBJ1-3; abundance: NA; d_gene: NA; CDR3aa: CASSYATSSGNTIYF; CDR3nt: TGTGCCAGCAGTTACGCTACCTCCTCTGGAAACACCATATATTTT
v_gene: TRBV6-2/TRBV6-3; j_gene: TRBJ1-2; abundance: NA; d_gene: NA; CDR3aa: CASSSQGTNYGYTF; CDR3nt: TGTGCCAGCAGTTCACAGGGAACTAACTATGGCTACACCTTC
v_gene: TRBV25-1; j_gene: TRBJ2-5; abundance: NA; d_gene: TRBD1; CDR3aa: CASSETVGGTGAGETQYF; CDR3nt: TGTGCCAGCAGTGAAACGGTTGGGGGGACAGGGGCTGGTGAGACCCAGTACTTC
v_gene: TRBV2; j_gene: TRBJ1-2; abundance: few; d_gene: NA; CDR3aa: CASRAQGYGYTF; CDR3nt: TGTGCCAGCAGGGCGCAGGGCTATGGCTACACCTTC
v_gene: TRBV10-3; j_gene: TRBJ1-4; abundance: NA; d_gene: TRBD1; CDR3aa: CASQDRGNEKLFF; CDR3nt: TGTGCCAGCCAGGACAGGGGGAATGAAAAACTGTTTTTT
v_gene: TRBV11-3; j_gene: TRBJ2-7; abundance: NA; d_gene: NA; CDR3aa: CASSWGLSSYEQYF; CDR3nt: TGTGCCAGCAGCTGGGGACTTTCCTCCTACGAGCAGTACTTC
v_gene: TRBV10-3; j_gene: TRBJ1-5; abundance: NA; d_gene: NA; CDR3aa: CAIKEGSNQPQHF; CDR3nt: TGTGCCATCAAAGAGGGTAGCAATCAGCCCCAGCATTTT
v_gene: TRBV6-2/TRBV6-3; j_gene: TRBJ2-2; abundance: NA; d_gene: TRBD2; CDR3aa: CASSYNPRAQRGGNTGELFF; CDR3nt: TGTGCCAGCAGTTACAACCCGCGGGCACAGCGGGGGGGCAACACCGGGGAGCTGTTTTTT
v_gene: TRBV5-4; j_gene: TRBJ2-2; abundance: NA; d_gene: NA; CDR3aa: CASSLRPPQAGELFF; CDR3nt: TGTGCCAGCAGCTTGAGGCCGCCCCAGGCCGGGGAGCTGTTTTTT
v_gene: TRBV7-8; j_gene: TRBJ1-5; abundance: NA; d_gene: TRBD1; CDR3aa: CASSLVRGPSNQPQHF; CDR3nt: TGTGCCAGCAGCTTGGTCAGGGGGCCAAGCAATCAGCCCCAGCATTTT
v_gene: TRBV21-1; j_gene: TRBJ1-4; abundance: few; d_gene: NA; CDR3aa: CASSTRLVGGVF; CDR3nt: TGTGCCAGCAGCACGAGACTCGTCGGGGGCGTTTTT
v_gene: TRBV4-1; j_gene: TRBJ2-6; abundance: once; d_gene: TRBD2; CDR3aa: CASSQPPQRGGRGSGANVLTF; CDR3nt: TGCGCCAGCAGCCAACCCCCCCAGCGGGGGGGCCGTGGTTCTGGGGCCAACGTCCTGACTTTC
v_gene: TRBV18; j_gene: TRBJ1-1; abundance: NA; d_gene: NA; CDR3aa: CASSPQGGIVAEAFF; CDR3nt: TGTGCCAGCTCACCACAGGGGGGGATTGTAGCTGAAGCTTTCTTT
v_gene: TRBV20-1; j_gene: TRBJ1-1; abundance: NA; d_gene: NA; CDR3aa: CSARTQALRTEAFF; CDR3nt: TGCAGTGCTAGAACTCAGGCTCTTCGAACTGAAGCTTTCTTT
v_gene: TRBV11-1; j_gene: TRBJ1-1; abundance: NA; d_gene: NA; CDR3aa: CASSLGRGSTEAFF; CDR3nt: TGTGCCAGCAGCTTGGGGCGGGGAAGCACTGAAGCTTTCTTT
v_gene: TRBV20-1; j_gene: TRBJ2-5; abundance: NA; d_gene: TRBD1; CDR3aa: CSATQGWETQYF; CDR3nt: TGCAGTGCTACACAGGGGTGGGAGACCCAGTACTTC
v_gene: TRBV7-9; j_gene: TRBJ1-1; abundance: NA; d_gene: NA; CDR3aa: CASSLEVMNTEAFF; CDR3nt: TGTGCCAGCAGCTTAGAAGTCATGAACACTGAAGCTTTCTTT
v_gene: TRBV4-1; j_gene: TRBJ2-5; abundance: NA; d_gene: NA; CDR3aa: CASSQWRKETQYF; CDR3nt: TGCGCCAGCAGCCAATGGCGGAAAGAGACCCAGTACTTC
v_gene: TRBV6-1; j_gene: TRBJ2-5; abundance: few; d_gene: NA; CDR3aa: CASSRGTGEYF; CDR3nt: TGTGCCAGCAGCCGGGGAACCGGGGAGTACTTC
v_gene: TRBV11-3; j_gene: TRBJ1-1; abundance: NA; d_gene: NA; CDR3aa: CASSLGFGIGDTEAFF; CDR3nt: TGTGCCAGCAGCTTAGGATTCGGGATAGGGGACACTGAAGCTTTCTTT
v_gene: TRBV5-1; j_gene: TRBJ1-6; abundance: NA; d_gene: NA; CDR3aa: CASSLDPGQSPLHF; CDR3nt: TGCGCCAGCAGCTTGGACCCGGGCCAGTCACCCCTCCACTTT
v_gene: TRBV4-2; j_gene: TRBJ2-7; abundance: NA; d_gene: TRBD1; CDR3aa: CASSQVFGDSDYEQYF; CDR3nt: TGTGCCAGCAGCCAAGTTTTTGGGGACAGTGACTACGAGCAGTACTTC
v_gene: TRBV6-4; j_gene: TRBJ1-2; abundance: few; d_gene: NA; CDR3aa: CASSDSNRNYGYTF; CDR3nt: TGTGCCAGCAGTGACTCGAACAGGAACTATGGCTACACCTTC
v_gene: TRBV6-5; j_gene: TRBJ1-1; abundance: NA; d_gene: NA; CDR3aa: CASSYTGTEAFF; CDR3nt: TGTGCCAGCAGTTACACGGGAACTGAAGCTTTCTTT
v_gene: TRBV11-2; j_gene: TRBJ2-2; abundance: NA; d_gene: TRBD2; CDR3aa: CASSLWTSNRLGGELFF; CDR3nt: TGTGCCAGCAGCTTATGGACTAGCAATCGTTTAGGCGGGGAGCTGTTTTTT
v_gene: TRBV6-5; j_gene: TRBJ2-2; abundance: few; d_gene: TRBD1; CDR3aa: CASSYDRAVTGELFF; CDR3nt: TGTGCCAGCAGTTACGACAGGGCAGTCACCGGGGAGCTGTTTTTT
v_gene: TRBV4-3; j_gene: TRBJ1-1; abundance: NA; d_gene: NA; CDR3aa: CASSQVGLFGRTEAFF; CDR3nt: TGCGCCAGCAGCCAAGTAGGGCTCTTCGGGAGGACTGAAGCTTTCTTT
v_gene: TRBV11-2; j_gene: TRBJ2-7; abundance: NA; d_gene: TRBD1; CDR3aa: CASRRTGDGRTYEQYF; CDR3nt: TGTGCCAGCAGACGGACAGGGGACGGAAGAACCTACGAGCAGTACTTC
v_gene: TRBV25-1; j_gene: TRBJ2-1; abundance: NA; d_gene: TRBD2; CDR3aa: CASSEGAGLAWNEQFF; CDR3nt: TGTGCCAGCAGTGAAGGGGCGGGACTAGCGTGGAATGAGCAGTTCTTC
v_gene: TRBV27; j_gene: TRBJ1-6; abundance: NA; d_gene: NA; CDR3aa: CASSSQEFSPLHF; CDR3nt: TGTGCCAGCAGTTCACAGGAGTTTTCACCCCTCCACTTT
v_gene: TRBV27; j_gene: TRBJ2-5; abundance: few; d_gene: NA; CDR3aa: CASSLGTLQETQYF; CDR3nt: TGTGCCAGCAGTCTCGGGACACTCCAAGAGACCCAGTACTTC
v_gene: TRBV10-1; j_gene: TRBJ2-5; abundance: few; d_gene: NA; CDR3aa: CASSDGGLGETQYF; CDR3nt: TGCGCCAGCAGTGACGGGGGGCTTGGGGAGACCCAGTACTTC
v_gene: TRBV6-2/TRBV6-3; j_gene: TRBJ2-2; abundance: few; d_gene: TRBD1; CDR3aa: CASSTRTGLNTGELFF; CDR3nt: TGTGCCAGCAGTACGAGGACAGGATTGAACACCGGGGAGCTGTTTTTT
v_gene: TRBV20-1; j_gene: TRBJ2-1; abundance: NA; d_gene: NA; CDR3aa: CSARDVYNEQFF; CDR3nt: TGCAGTGCTAGAGATGTCTACAATGAGCAGTTCTTC
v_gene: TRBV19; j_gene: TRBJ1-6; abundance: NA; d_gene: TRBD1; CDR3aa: CASTRDRTRGSPLHF; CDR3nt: TGTGCCAGTACCAGGGACAGAACCAGAGGTTCACCCCTCCACTTT
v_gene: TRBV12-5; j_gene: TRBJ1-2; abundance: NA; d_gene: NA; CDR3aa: CASGLFPTVYGYTF; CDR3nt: TGTGCTAGTGGTTTGTTCCCGACAGTCTATGGCTACACCTTC
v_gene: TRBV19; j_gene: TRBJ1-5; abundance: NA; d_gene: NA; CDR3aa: CASSTSPPQHF; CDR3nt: TGTGCCAGTAGTACGTCCCCGCCCCAGCATTTT
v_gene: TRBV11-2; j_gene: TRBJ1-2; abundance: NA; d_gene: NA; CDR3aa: CASSQGVYGYTF; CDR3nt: TGTGCCAGCAGCCAAGGGGTGTATGGCTACACCTTC
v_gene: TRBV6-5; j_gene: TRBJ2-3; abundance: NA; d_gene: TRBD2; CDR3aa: CASSYSLAGGPPDTQYF; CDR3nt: TGTGCCAGCAGTTACTCCCTAGCGGGGGGGCCCCCAGATACGCAGTATTTT
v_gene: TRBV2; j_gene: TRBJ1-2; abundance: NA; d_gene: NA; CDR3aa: CASSEEGYGYTF; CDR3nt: TGTGCCAGCAGTGAAGAGGGCTATGGCTACACCTTC
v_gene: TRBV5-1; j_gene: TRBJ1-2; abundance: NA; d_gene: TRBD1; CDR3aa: CASSYGDSNYGYTF; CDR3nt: TGCGCCAGCAGCTACGGGGACAGTAACTATGGCTACACCTTC
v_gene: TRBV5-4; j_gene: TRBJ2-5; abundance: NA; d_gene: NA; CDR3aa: CASSFPGAPETQYF; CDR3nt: TGTGCCAGCAGCTTTCCAGGGGCCCCAGAGACCCAGTACTTC
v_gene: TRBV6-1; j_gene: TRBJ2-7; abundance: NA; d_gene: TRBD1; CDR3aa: CASSGANNRGPSSYEQYF; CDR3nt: TGTGCCAGCAGTGGAGCCAATAACAGGGGCCCTAGCTCCTACGAGCAGTACTTC
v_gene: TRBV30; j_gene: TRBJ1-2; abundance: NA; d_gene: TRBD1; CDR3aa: CAWDSGTGNYGYTF; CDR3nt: TGTGCCTGGGATTCCGGGACAGGGAACTATGGCTACACCTTC
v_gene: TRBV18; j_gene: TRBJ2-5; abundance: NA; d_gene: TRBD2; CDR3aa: CASSPQAGGPWQETQYF; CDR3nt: TGTGCCAGCTCACCACAAGCGGGGGGGCCATGGCAAGAGACCCAGTACTTC
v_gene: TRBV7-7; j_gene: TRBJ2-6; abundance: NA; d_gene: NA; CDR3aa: CASSPGRGAGANVLTF; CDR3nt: TGTGCTAGCAGCCCGGGCCGGGGCGCTGGGGCCAACGTCCTGACTTTC
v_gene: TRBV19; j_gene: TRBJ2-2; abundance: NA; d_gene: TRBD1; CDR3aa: CASSTDRPWDRWTGELFF; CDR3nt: TGTGCCAGTAGTACAGACCGACCCTGGGACAGATGGACCGGGGAGCTGTTTTTT
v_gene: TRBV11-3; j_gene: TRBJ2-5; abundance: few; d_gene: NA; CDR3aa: CASSSQGRETQYF; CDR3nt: TGTGCCAGCAGCTCCCAGGGGAGAGAGACCCAGTACTTC
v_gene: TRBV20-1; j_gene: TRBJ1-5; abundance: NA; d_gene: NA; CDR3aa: CSARPGPSNQPQHF; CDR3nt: TGCAGTGCTAGACCAGGACCTAGCAATCAGCCCCAGCATTTT